These 26 T cell receptor beta chains originate from one sample sequenced in a study of OX40 agonist ivuxolimab in advanced cancers. Sequenced by immunoSEQ multiplex PCR; TCRdb stores in-frame clones only, minus some. The sample consists of fewer than 85,000 clones, 80% to 95% of them appearing once. Sequenced here: CD4+ or CD8+ T cells sorted from blood, sampled in a trial of the OX40 agonist ivuxolimab. These receptors were collected from an adult with an advanced solid tumor such as melanoma, head and neck, liver or kidney cancer.

This chain uses TRBV5-1 with TRBJ1-1; D is uncertain. The ends were cut back, 7 bases at V and 2 bases at J, with 21 bases in the middle. This CDR3 is 16 amino acids long. CDR1 SGHRS and CDR2 YFSETQ come from the germline V gene. The CDR3 here is CASYRVGEGTNTEAFF. The CDR3 nucleotides are TGCGCCAGCTACCGGGTGGGCGAGGGAACTAACACTGAAGCTTTCTTT. Full variable domain (outside the CDR3, taken from reference TRBV5-1 and TRBJ1-1): KAGVTQTPRYLIKTRGQQVTLSCSPISGHRSVSWYQQTPGQGLQFLFEYFSETQRNKGNFPGRFSGRQFSNSRSEMNVSTLELGDSALYLCASYRVGEGTNTEAFFGQGTRLTVV.

The rearrangement joins TRBV19 to TRBJ2-1; D assignment may be TRBD1 or TRBD2 (5 bases each). Germline lookup yields CDR1 LNHDA and CDR2 SQIVND (reference sequence). With 3 bases removed from V and 7 bases from J, the gap between germline ends came to 10 bases. The length of the CDR3 is 13 residues. CDR3 sequence (DNA): TGTGCCAGTAGTATTTGGGGGATGAATGAGCAGTTCTTC. It encodes CASSIWGMNEQFF.

This clone was detected only a few times. The rearrangement joins TRBV19 to TRBJ1-2; a weak D match, TRBD1 (6 bases). Trimming took off 9 bases at V and 8 bases at J, with 16 bases between the two ends. This CDR3 contains 12 residues. Per germline, CDR1 LNHDA and CDR2 SQIVND (reference sequence). CDR3 loop: CASRPQGRGYTF. The CDR3, as DNA: TGTGCCAGCCGACCCCAGGGGCGGGGCTACACCTTC. Complete variable domain (other parts from reference TRBV19 and TRBJ1-2): DGGITQSPKYLFRKEGQNVTLSCEQNLNHDAMYWYRQDPGQGLRLIYYSQIVNDFQKGDIAEGYSVSREKKESFPLTVTSAQKNPTAFYLCASRPQGRGYTFGSGTRLTVV.

The chain couples TRBV7-9 to TRBJ2-3; D is undetermined. Trimming removed 5 bases from V and 3 bases from J, with 6 bases in between. This CDR3 is 12 amino acids long. Germline V gene data show CDR1 as SEHNR and CDR2 as FQNEAQ (reference sequence). The CDR3 loop is CASSQSTDTQYF. In nucleotides, the CDR3 is TGTGCCAGCAGCCAGAGTACAGATACGCAGTATTTT.

CDR3 protein: CASKPGVGSPLHF. The CDR3 DNA reads as TGTGCCAGCAAACCGGGGGTCGGATCACCCCTCCACTTT. The V and J genes are TRBV2 and TRBJ1-6; D perhaps matches TRBD1 (5 bases). V lost 7 bases and J lost 10, with 14 bases in between. Germline V gene sequence: CDR1 SNHLY, CDR2 FYNNEI. CDR3 length: 13 residues. The full variable domain, in which reference TRBV2 and TRBJ1-6 provide the parts outside the CDR3, is EPEVTQTPSHQVTQMGQEVILRCVPISNHLYFYWYRQILGQKVEFLVSFYNNEISEKSEIFDDQFSVERPDGSNFTLKIRSTKLEDSAMYFCASKPGVGSPLHFGNGTRLTVT.

The chain has TRBV29-1 and TRBJ2-7; 9 positions match TRBD1. V was clipped by 6 bases and J by 3 bases; unmatched bases: 9. This CDR3 has 14 residues. CDR1 SQVTM and CDR2 ANQGSEA come from the germline V gene. The CDR3 loop reads CSVIFGTGIYEQYF. The CDR3 region has the DNA TGCAGCGTCATCTTCGGGACAGGGATCTACGAGCAGTACTTC.

This rearrangement joins TRBV15 to TRBJ2-7; 11 nucleotides agree with TRBD1. This CDR3 is 15 amino acids long. CDR1 is LNHNV and CDR2 is YYDKDF in the germline V gene (reference sequence). The V segment lost 2 bases and the J segment 5 bases; nucleotides outside the gene matches: 5. CDR3 nucleotides: TGTGCCACCAGCAGACGGACAGGGGGCTTCGACGAGCAGTACTTC. This gives the protein CATSRRTGGFDEQYF. The full variable domain, rest sourced from reference TRBV15 and TRBJ2-7, is DAMVIQNPRYQVTQFGKPVTLSCSQTLNHNVMYWYQQKSSQAPKLLFHYYDKDFNNEADTPDNFQSRRPNTSFCFLDIRSPGLGDTAMYLCATSRRTGGFDEQYFGPGTRLTVT.

The rearrangement uses TRBV15 and TRBJ1-4; D remains ambiguous. V was clipped by 1 base and J by 8 bases, with 20 bases between them. The V gene's germline CDR1 is LNHNV and CDR2 YYDKDF (reference sequence). CDR3 length equals 17 residues. CDR3 protein: CATSRGDAGGGREKLFF. Written as DNA, the CDR3 is TGTGCCACCAGCAGAGGTGACGCGGGCGGCGGTCGGGAAAAACTGTTTTTT.

The table lists this clone with a count of one. V gene TRBV7-2 combines with J gene TRBJ2-5; D is uncertain. CDR1 and CDR2 from the germline V gene are SGHTA and FQGNSA. CDR3 length: 14 residues. V lost 5 bases and J lost 1, with 11 bases in between. This chain's CDR3 is CASSIRASQETQYF. In nucleotides, the CDR3 is TGTGCCAGCAGCATCCGGGCCAGCCAAGAGACCCAGTACTTC.

The chain recombines TRBV10-3 with TRBJ1-5; D gene uncertain. Germline values: CDR1 ENHRY, CDR2 SYGVKD. V gave up 2 bases and J gave up 7 bases, with 12 bases separating them. The CDR3 is made up of 14 amino acids. DNA for the CDR3: TGTGCCATCAGTGAGAGGGCTGCGGGCCAGCCCCAGCATTTT. Translation gives CAISERAAGQPQHF.

This rearrangement joins TRBV5-4 to TRBJ1-1; 7 bases are shared with TRBD1. Losses at the gene ends were 3 bases for V and 2 bases for J; bases not matched to a gene: 7. The CDR3 is 15 amino acids. The germline V gene encodes CDR1 SGHNT and CDR2 YYREEE (reference sequence). CDR3 nucleotide sequence: TGTGCCAGCAGCTCCCGGACAGGCATTAACACTGAAGCTTTCTTT. Amino acid sequence: CASSSRTGINTEAFF. The whole variable domain, remainder taken from reference TRBV5-4 and TRBJ1-1, is ETGVTQSPTHLIKTRGQQVTLRCSSQSGHNTVSWYQQALGQGPQFIFQYYREEENGRGNFPPRFSGLQFPNYSSELNVNALELDDSALYLCASSSRTGINTEAFFGQGTRLTVV.

This rearrangement joins TRBV5-4 to TRBJ2-3; tentatively, D is TRBD2 (5 bases). V dropped 0 bases and J dropped 9 bases, with 14 bases sitting between them. This CDR3 has 14 amino acids. The germline gives CDR1 SGHNT, CDR2 YYREEE (reference sequence). The CDR3 spells CASSLEGWRSTQYF. The DNA for the CDR3 is TGTGCCAGCAGCTTGGAGGGTTGGAGGAGCACGCAGTATTTT.

The gene calls are TRBV5-1 and TRBJ1-1; 9 bases match TRBD1. The J segment lost 9 bases and the V segment lost 2 bases, leaving 2 bases of the junction unmatched. The CDR3 totals 12 residues. Germline CDR1 and CDR2: SGHRS and YFSETQ. CDR3: CASSLGQGKAFF. The CDR3 DNA reads as TGCGCCAGCAGCTTAGGACAGGGGAAAGCTTTCTTT.

The gene calls are TRBV11-2 and TRBJ1-2; 9 bases are a match to TRBD1. The germline CDR1 and CDR2 sequences are SGHAT and FQNNGV. The CDR3 consists of 17 residues. The V gene end was trimmed by 4 bases and the J gene end by 2 bases; junction bases not matched to a gene: 11. The CDR3 sequence is CASSSPGQGGPNYGYTF. In DNA, the CDR3 is TGTGCCAGCAGCTCACCGGGACAGGGTGGGCCCAACTATGGCTACACCTTC.

The chain carries TRBV7-9 and TRBJ2-2; 7 positions agree with TRBD2. The germline V gene encodes CDR1 SEHNR and CDR2 FQNEAQ (reference sequence). This CDR3 has 18 amino acids. The J segment lost 0 bases and the V segment lost 1 base, leaving 8 bases of the junction unmatched. The chain's CDR3 is CASSLGTLSGTNTGELFF. CDR3 nucleotides: TGTGCCAGCAGCTTAGGTACCCTCAGCGGGACGAACACCGGGGAGCTGTTTTTT. Variable domain in full (rest from reference TRBV7-9 and TRBJ2-2): DTGVSQNPRHKITKRGQNVTFRCDPISEHNRLYWYRQTLGQGPEFLTYFQNEAQLEKSRLLSDRFSAERPKGSFSTLEIQRTEQGDSAMYLCASSLGTLSGTNTGELFFGEGSRLTVL.

The genes are TRBV5-1 and TRBJ2-2, with D possibly being TRBD1 (5 bases). V was clipped by 5 bases and J by 6 bases, with 17 bases between them. Looked up from germline, CDR1 is SGHRS and CDR2 is YFSETQ. The CDR3 is 15 residues long. The CDR3 DNA is TGCGCCAGCAGGGCTCAGGGTGGCAACGCCGGGGAGCTGTTTTTT. It is translated as CASRAQGGNAGELFF.

This sequence joins TRBV6-6 and TRBJ2-5; 8 positions agree with TRBD2. Germline CDR1 reads MNHNY; CDR2 reads SVGAGI (reference sequence). Losses at the gene ends were 7 bases for V and 4 bases for J; bases not matched to a gene: 2. This CDR3 has 12 residues. The CDR3 coding sequence is TGTGCCAGCACCGCGGGGGGAGAGACCCAGTACTTC. Translated, it gives CASTAGGETQYF.

The V call is TRBV7-6, the J call TRBJ1-2; D uncertain. The CDR3 covers 16 residues. The germline V gene has CDR1 SGHVS and CDR2 FNYEAQ. V shed 1 base and J shed 2 bases, with 14 bases lying between them. The CDR3 region is CASSLGAQLGNYGYTF. The CDR3 region has the DNA TGTGCCAGCAGCTTAGGCGCTCAACTTGGGAACTATGGCTACACCTTC.

This clone has just one count. V and J are TRBV5-4 and TRBJ2-2, with 8 bases identical to TRBD2. Germline-derived CDR1 and CDR2 are SGHNT and YYREEE (reference sequence). V was pared by 4 bases and J by 7 bases, with 6 bases of the junction left unmatched. The CDR3 has 14 amino acids. The CDR3 nucleotides are TGTGCCAGCAGCCCGCACCGGGAGGGCGGGGAGCTGTTTTTT. This gives the protein CASSPHREGGELFF.

In its sample, this clone was seen a few times. The chain joins TRBV4-1 to TRBJ1-1; possible D gene TRBD1, 6 bases. Germline-derived CDR1 and CDR2 are MGHRA and YSYEKL. V was trimmed by 8 bases and J by 4 bases, leaving 17 bases between them. CDR3 length: 14 residues. The CDR3 DNA sequence: TGCGCCAGCCACAAGGGGGACAAGGCCACTGAAGCTTTCTTT. This sequence encodes CASHKGDKATEAFF.

The chain recombines TRBV6-6 with TRBJ1-5, with a possible D match to TRBD1 (6 bases). Trimming cost V 5 bases and J 2 bases, with 10 bases left between them. The CDR3 runs 14 residues. Germline CDR1 is MNHNY and CDR2 is SVGAGI (reference sequence). CDR3 sequence reads: CASSRGGGNQPQHF. CDR3 in DNA: TGTGCCAGCAGTAGAGGGGGAGGCAATCAGCCCCAGCATTTT.

The rearrangement links TRBV5-1 to TRBJ2-7; either TRBD1 or TRBD2 may supply D (5 bases each). Trimming pared 4 bases from V and 5 bases from J, leaving 13 bases between. The CDR3 extends over 13 amino acids. Germline CDR1 reads SGHRS; CDR2 reads YFSETQ. In nucleotides, the CDR3 is TGCGCCAGCAGCGCCGGGACGGAAGACGAGCAGTACTTC. Translated, it gives CASSAGTEDEQYF.

The V and J genes are TRBV5-1 and TRBJ2-1; D ambiguous. Germline CDR1 is SGHRS and CDR2 is YFSETQ. This CDR3 region has 14 residues. Between the trimmed V and J ends, which lost 0 bases and 8 bases, there was a span of 12 bases. The CDR3 DNA sequence: TGCGCCAGCAGCTTGGTCCCGACATCGGATGAGCAGTTCTTC. Amino acids: CASSLVPTSDEQFF.

In its sample, this clone was seen once. The genes are TRBV5-1 and TRBJ2-5; 8 positions agree with TRBD2. V trimming: 4 bases; J trimming: 0 bases; junction bases outside the gene matches: 5. This CDR3 has 15 amino acids. Germline values: CDR1 SGHRS, CDR2 YFSETQ. The CDR3 is CASSLSGAYQETQYF. CDR3 in DNA: TGCGCCAGCAGCCTTAGCGGGGCGTACCAAGAGACCCAGTACTTC.

The chain couples TRBV5-4 to TRBJ2-2, with 10 positions matching TRBD2. Per germline, CDR1 SGHNT and CDR2 YYREEE (reference sequence). V dropped 5 bases and J dropped 0; count of bases not matched to a gene: 7. The CDR3 totals 17 residues. The CDR3 DNA reads as TGTGCCAGCAGTCCCGGGACTAGCGCTTCGAACACCGGGGAGCTGTTTTTT. This translates into CASSPGTSASNTGELFF. Variable domain in full (rest from reference TRBV5-4 and TRBJ2-2): ETGVTQSPTHLIKTRGQQVTLRCSSQSGHNTVSWYQQALGQGPQFIFQYYREEENGRGNFPPRFSGLQFPNYSSELNVNALELDDSALYLCASSPGTSASNTGELFFGEGSRLTVL.

CDR3 in DNA: TGTGCCAGCAGTCCGGAACGGGACCGGTCTATCGAGCAGTTCTTC. Its translation: CASSPERDRSIEQFF. This chain joins TRBV6-6 and TRBJ2-1, with D perhaps TRBD1 or TRBD2 (5 bases each). The CDR3 is 15 amino acids. Trimming cost V 5 bases and J 10 bases, with 21 bases left between them. CDR1 MNHNY and CDR2 SVGAGI come from the germline V gene (reference sequence).